This T cell receptor (beta chain) was observed in a study of T cells after yellow fever vaccination (dated by TCRdb to between 2018 and 2021). Describing the broader study: The SMART-Seq v4 Ultra Low Input RNA kit was used to prepare libraries from fractions with low cell numbers. Blood samples were taken at several timepoints before and after primary and secondary immunization, and bulk PBMC replicates and cell subsets were isolated. To follow T-cell clones before and after primary and booster YFV17D yellow fever vaccination, bulk TCR alpha and beta repertoires were sequenced over time. Two healthy male donors, one aged 18 to 30 and one aged 30 to 39 years, were included in the cohort. Overall results and qualifications from the work: The study included only two donors, which limits how far the findings can be generalized. FACS-sorted repertoires could contain abundant contaminating clonotypes from the bulk population, so computational filtering was required. Most clones expanded after primary vaccination were re-detected after the booster (around 96% of CD4 and approximately 88% of CD8), suggesting broad memory maintenance. A small fraction of clonotypes showed up in both the CD4 and CD8 compartments, probably as a result of convergent recombination. Compared with the primary T-cell response, the secondary T-cell response was weaker but faster, peaking on day 5 rather than day 15.

This clonotype was observed many times. Its antigen has not been determined. No qualities accompany the bases; no much larger clone lies one base away. The instrument was an Illumina NovaSeq 6000. TCR cDNA was synthesized by 5'RACE template switching, which introduced a universal primer site and unique molecular identifiers. cDNA synthesis was primed from both the TCR alpha and TCR beta constant segments. Libraries were amplified in two PCR steps, with sample barcodes and sequencing adapters added in the second step. Sequencing of libraries was done on Illumina HiSeq 2500 (2x100 bp) or NovaSeq (2x150 bp). Processing in the source paper ran as follows. MIGEC was used to demultiplex reads and collapse the reads into UMI consensus sequences, and MiXCR was used for V(D)J alignment. Vaccine-responding clonotypes were defined with edgeR using replicate PBMC samples, requiring FDR below 0.01 and a log2 fold change above 5 up to day 15. Each bulk clonotype received a CD4 or CD8 identity based on whether the sequenced CD4 or CD8 repertoire contained that clonotype at higher abundance. TCRdb handled the public reads itself, with Q25 trimming in fastp and clone calling in MiXCR, and kept productive beta chains. Every distinct CDR3 protein forms one entry, paired with its most common genes and DNA. TCRdb assigned the V and J calls; the authors' analysis was not used. The sample table holds 300,000 to 350,000 distinct CDR3 sequences, of which 3% to 4.5% were seen once. The top ten clones comprise 20% to 25% of the sample.

V is reduced by 6 bases and J by 0 bases, leaving a spacing of 9 bases between them. Including the terminal cysteine and phenylalanine, the CDR3 comprises 14 residues. The kept DNA is CDR3 alone, 42 bases in frame from the first base. CDR1 and CDR2 were assigned from the germline V gene as SGHRS and YFSETQ. The sample's treatment or condition label, in plain terms: live attenuated yellow fever vaccine strain. Two biological replicates of bulk PBMCs were collected at each blood-draw timepoint. A standard Ficoll-Paque protocol was used to isolate PBMCs from peripheral blood. RNA was extracted with TriZol from bulk PBMCs, CD4 and CD8 fractions, and dextramer-positive and dextramer-negative fractions.

The chain is made from TRBV5-1 and TRBJ1-4, with no D gene named confidently. The TCR sequence derives from a man aged 18 to 30 who received the YFV17D yellow fever vaccine. Material: PBMCs, obtained 5 days after the yellow fever booster vaccination. The nucleotide sequence is given as TGCGCCAGCAAACCGGACCCAACTAATGAAAAACTGTTTTTT. It is translated as CASKPDPTNEKLFF. The CDR3 plus the reference TRBV5-1 and TRBJ1-4 genes for the other parts give the full variable domain: KAGVTQTPRYLIKTRGQQVTLSCSPISGHRSVSWYQQTPGQGLQFLFEYFSETQRNKGNFPGRFSGRQFSNSRSEMNVSTLELGDSALYLCASKPDPTNEKLFFGSGTQLSVL.